What follows are 2 T cell receptor beta chains derived from one specimen sequenced in a study of STAT5B mutations in CD4+ large granular lymphocyte leukemia. This table comes from immunoSEQ multiplex PCR, and its TCRdb copy is limited to in-frame clones, with some not included. The sample records 40,000 to 45,000 clones, about four fifths being singletons. Specimen: CD4+ T cells from blood buffy coats. These receptors all come from a human donor in good health.

The chain is built from TRBV9 and TRBJ1-4; weak D call: TRBD1 (5 bases). Trimming shortened V by 0 bases and J by 3 bases, and 9 bases separated the two germline ends. CDR1 SGDLS and CDR2 YYNGEE come from the germline V gene. The CDR3 covers 15 residues. CDR3 region: CASSVAGGANEKLFF. Here the CDR3 DNA reads TGTGCCAGCAGCGTAGCCGGGGGGGCTAATGAAAAACTGTTTTTT.

CDR3 bases: TGTGCCAGCAGTCCGAACACTGAAGCTTTCTTT. It is translated as CASSPNTEAFF. The J gene is TRBJ1-1, the V gene TRBV2, with unresolved D. CDR3 length equals 11 residues. Trimming stripped 5 bases from V and 1 base from J, with 2 bases between. The germline V gene encodes CDR1 SNHLY and CDR2 FYNNEI.